This T cell receptor beta chain is from a study of control samples from healthy donors and cancer patients. Repertoires were generated with immunoSEQ multiplex PCR, while TCRdb's copy carries only in-frame clones and drops some. The sample holds roughly 80,000 clones, nearly 90% seen once. The CDR3 has 14 amino acids. Trimming removed 3 bases from V and 3 bases from J, with 12 bases in between. CDR1 SGDLS and CDR2 YYNGEE come from the germline V gene. The chain is built from TRBV9 and TRBJ1-1; maybe TRBD1 (6 bases). Sequenced: blood. The clonotype was recovered from a man aged 50 to 59 in good health. CDR3 sequence: CASSGTGLHTEAFF. As DNA, the CDR3 is TGTGCCAGCAGCGGTACAGGGCTCCACACTGAAGCTTTCTTT.